These T cell receptor beta chains were read from a single sample in a study of siplizumab effects on memory and regulatory T cells. The repertoire was sequenced with immunoSEQ multiplex PCR; TCRdb's copy has only in-frame clones and lacks some. Of roughly 100,000 clones in the sample, 93% were seen once. The material sequenced was CD4+ T cells sorted from blood. These receptors were obtained from a human donor in good health. The conserved cysteine and the conserved F or W are not part of the CDR3 here.

>TRBJ2-7|TRBV18|12
ASSPPLGTIEQY
>TRBJ2-3|TRBV10-3|13
AISERGGAPDTQY
>TRBJ2-7|TRBV4-1|13
ASSHPPGGTYEQY
>TRBJ2-7|TRBV12-5|12
ASGLGTGDYEQY
>TRBJ2-2|TRBV10-3|12
AIGRQANTGELF
>TRBJ2-2|TRBV4-3|16
ASSQDQIDRGNTGELF
>TRBJ2-7|TRBV29-1|9
SVWKGHEQY
>TRBJ1-1|TRBV6-5|13
ASSPGQYMNTEAF
>TRBJ1-2|TRBV30|11
AWSVLTGYGYT
>TRBJ1-6|TRBV5-4|12
ASSQGLNNSPLH
>TRBJ1-1|TRBV19|11
ASSMGRGGEAF
>TRBJ2-2|TRBV5-1|12
ASSHGKNTGELF
>TRBJ2-7|TRBV27|12
ASSPTRRTHEQY
>TRBJ1-5|TRBV6-5|14
ASSYSSRGGGQPQH
>TRBJ1-6|TRBV6-1|13
ASSEYGRGNSPLH
>TRBJ2-3|TRBV6-4|13
ASSDSGALTDTQY
>TRBJ2-5|TRBV25-1|13
ASSEARGQQETQY
>TRBJ2-1|TRBV11-2|12
ASSSGTPYNEQF
>TRBJ1-2|TRBV6-5|11
ASSQQGVYGYT
>TRBJ1-1|TRBV7-3|11
ASSSGLNTEAF
>TRBJ2-7|TRBV6-5|13
ASSTSGTLGNEQY
>TRBJ2-7|TRBV13|18
ASSSPPAGLNQPASYEQY
>TRBJ1-4|TRBV5-1|12
ASSSTGRYEKLF
>TRBJ2-5|TRBV5-1|11
ASGTGSFETQY
>TRBJ1-2|TRBV5-4|14
ASSLAPGQGAEGYT
>TRBJ2-3|TRBV19|12
ASSTLRATDTQY
>TRBJ2-7|TRBV30|11
AWSWESLYEQY
>TRBJ1-6|TRBV30|13
AWSTAGAWGSPLH
>TRBJ1-1|TRBV9|13
ASRVEPGSATEAF
>TRBJ2-2|TRBV19|11
ASKDRLTGELF
>TRBJ1-1|TRBV10-3|11
AISEGMNTEAF
>TRBJ1-5|TRBV28|11
ASSLTGNQPQH
>TRBJ1-2|TRBV19|13
ASSISRDRRTGYT
>TRBJ2-6|TRBV7-3|15
ASSPKGPGSGANVLT
>TRBJ2-1|TRBV6-5|13
ASSYFPSAHNEQF
>TRBJ2-7|TRBV7-2|10
ASSHRGYEQY
>TRBJ2-1|TRBV7-9|15
ASSLAGTPSSYNEQF
>TRBJ1-5|TRBV19|10
ASSMGNQPQH
>TRBJ1-1|TRBV15|13
ATSRVTGGDTEAF
>TRBJ2-7|TRBV5-5|14
ASSTRQGRDSYEQY
>TRBJ2-2|TRBV7-7|12
ASSSHPYTGELF